This T cell receptor beta chain was identified in a study of CD8 T cells in ankylosing spondylitis. General study points: Roughly eight highly homologous variants formed a TCR beta motif that appeared characteristic of ankylosing spondylitis blood.

This clonotype showed up just a few times. Antigen specificity is unknown. Each TCR beta library was made by quantitative 5'-RACE that incorporated molecular barcodes. TCRdb processed the 5' RACE reads anew with MiXCR; each CDR3 protein has one entry. The sample includes about 450,000 distinct CDR3 sequences, approximately 26% seen only once; the top ten take over 0.8%. Trimming stripped 2 bases from V and 4 bases from J, with 18 bases between. CDR1 and CDR2 (germline): SEHNR, FQNEAQ (reference sequence). CDR3 length: 17 amino acids. The material sequenced was blood, either unsorted or a sorted T cell fraction (not recorded which). This TCR was sampled from a male donor with ankylosing spondylitis. J is TRBJ1-3 and V is TRBV7-9; D ambiguous. CDR3 in DNA: TGTGCCAGCAGCTTAATCCCAGCTCTGGAAAAAGGAAACACCATATATTTT. Protein: CASSLIPALEKGNTIYF.